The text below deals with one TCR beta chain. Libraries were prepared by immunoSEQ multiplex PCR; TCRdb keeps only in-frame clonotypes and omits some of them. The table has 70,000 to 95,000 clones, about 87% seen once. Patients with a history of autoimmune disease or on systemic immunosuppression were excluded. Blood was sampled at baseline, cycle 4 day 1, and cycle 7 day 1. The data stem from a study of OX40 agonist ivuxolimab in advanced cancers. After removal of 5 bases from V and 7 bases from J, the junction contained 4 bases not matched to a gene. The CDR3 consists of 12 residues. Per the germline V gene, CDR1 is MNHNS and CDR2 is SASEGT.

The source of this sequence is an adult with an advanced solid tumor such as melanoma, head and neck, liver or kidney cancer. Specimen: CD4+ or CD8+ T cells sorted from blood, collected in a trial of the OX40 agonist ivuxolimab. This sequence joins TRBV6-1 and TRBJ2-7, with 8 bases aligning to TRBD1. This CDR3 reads CASSPRDREQYF. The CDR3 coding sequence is TGTGCCAGCAGTCCCCGGGACAGGGAGCAGTACTTC.